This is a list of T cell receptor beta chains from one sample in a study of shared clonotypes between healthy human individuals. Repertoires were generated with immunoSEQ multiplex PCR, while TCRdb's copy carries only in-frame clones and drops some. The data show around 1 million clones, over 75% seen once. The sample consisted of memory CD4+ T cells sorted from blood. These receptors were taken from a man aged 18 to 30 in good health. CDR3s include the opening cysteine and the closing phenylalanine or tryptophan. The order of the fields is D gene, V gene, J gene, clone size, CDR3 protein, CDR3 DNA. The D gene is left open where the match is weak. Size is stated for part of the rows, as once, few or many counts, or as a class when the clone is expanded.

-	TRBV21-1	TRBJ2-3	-	CASSKALFVGTDTQYF	TGTGCCAGCAGCAAAGCGCTTTTCGTGGGCACAGATACGCAGTATTTT
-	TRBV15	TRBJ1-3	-	CATSRETGSSGNTIYF	TGTGCCACCAGCAGAGAGACGGGGAGCTCTGGAAACACCATATATTTT
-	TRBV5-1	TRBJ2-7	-	CASSMVGVYEQYF	TGCGCCAGCAGCATGGTCGGGGTCTACGAGCAGTACTTC
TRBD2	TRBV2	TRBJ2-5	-	CASIPPGLAGGETQYF	TGTGCCAGCATTCCTCCGGGACTAGCGGGGGGAGAGACCCAGTACTTC
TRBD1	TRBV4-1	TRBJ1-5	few	CASSPGQGSYQPQHF	TGCGCCAGCAGCCCCGGACAGGGGAGCTATCAGCCCCAGCATTTT
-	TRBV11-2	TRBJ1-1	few	CASSQGVVTEAFF	TGTGCCAGCAGCCAAGGGGTAGTCACTGAAGCTTTCTTT
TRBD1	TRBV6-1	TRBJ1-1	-	CASLTTGLGTEAFF	TGTGCCAGTCTCACGACAGGGCTGGGCACTGAAGCTTTCTTT
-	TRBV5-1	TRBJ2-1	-	CASSLGLINSYNEQFF	TGCGCCAGCAGCTTGGGTCTAATAAACTCCTACAATGAGCAGTTCTTC
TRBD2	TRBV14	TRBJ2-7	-	CASSQPGTTSSYEQYF	TGTGCCAGCAGCCAACCCGGGACTACCAGCTCCTACGAGCAGTACTTC
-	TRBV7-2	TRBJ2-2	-	CASSPMVGTELFF	TGTGCCAGCAGCCCCATGGTGGGGACGGAGCTGTTTTTT
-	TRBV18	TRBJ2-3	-	CASSPTNGDTQYF	TGTGCCAGCTCACCAACGAACGGAGATACGCAGTATTTT
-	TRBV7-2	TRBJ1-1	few	CASSFRGGTEAFF	TGTGCCAGCAGCTTTAGAGGGGGCACTGAAGCTTTCTTT
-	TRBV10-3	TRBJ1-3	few	CAISDINSQGNTIYF	TGTGCCATCAGTGATATCAACAGCCAGGGAAACACCATATATTTT
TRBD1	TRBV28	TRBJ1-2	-	CASSLRGLSGYTF	TGTGCCAGCAGTTTGAGGGGGCTAAGTGGCTACACCTTC
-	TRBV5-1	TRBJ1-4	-	CASSLGPFYGRADEKLFF	TGCGCCAGCAGCTTGGGCCCATTTTATGGGAGGGCGGATGAAAAACTGTTTTTT
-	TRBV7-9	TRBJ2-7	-	CASSPRTSYEQYF	TGTGCCAGCAGCCCGAGAACATCCTACGAGCAGTACTTC
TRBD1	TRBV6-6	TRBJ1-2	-	CASYPGTGGYTF	TGTGCCAGCTATCCCGGGACAGGGGGCTACACCTTC
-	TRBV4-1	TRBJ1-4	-	CASSPGRVNEKLFF	TGCGCCAGCAGCCCCGGACGGGTTAATGAAAAACTGTTTTTT
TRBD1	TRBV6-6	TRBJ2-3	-	CASSYSIGTGTDTQYF	TGTGCCAGCAGTTACTCGATAGGGACAGGCACAGATACGCAGTATTTT
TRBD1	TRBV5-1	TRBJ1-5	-	CASSLDPGQGNQPQHF	TGCGCCAGCAGCTTGGACCCGGGACAGGGCAATCAGCCCCAGCATTTT
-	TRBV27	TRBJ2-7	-	CASLWAPAASYEQYF	TGTGCCAGCTTATGGGCCCCGGCGGCCTCCTACGAGCAGTACTTC
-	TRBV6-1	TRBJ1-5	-	CASSEGTLPQHF	TGTGCCAGCAGTGAAGGGACTCTGCCCCAGCATTTT
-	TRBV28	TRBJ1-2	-	CASSLRSNYGYTF	TGTGCCAGCAGTTTACGCAGTAACTATGGCTACACCTTC
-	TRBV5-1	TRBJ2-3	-	CASRPSTDTQYF	TGCGCCAGCAGGCCTAGCACAGATACGCAGTATTTT
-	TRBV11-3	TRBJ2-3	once	CASSSTSTDTQYF	TGTGCCAGCAGCTCCACTAGCACAGATACGCAGTATTTT